A selection of T cell receptor beta chains follows, all from one sample in a study of blood T cell repertoires in COVID-19. Profiled with immunoSEQ multiplex PCR; TCRdb holds only in-frame clones, not every one. The data hold under 450,000 clones, with approximately 86% observed a single time. Specimen: peripheral blood. The receptors here all came from a woman aged 55-75 years with COVID-19, enrolled during active disease. Each CDR3 is given with its conserved first and last residue. Fields, in order: V gene, D gene, clone size, J gene, CDR3 length, CDR3 protein, CDR3 DNA. A D gene is named only where the DNA matches it firmly. Size tells how often a clone was seen (once, few, many) or the class of an expanded clone, and some rows leave it out.

TRBV7-9	TRBD1	-	TRBJ1-2	14	CASNPQGGNYGYTF	TGTGCCAGCAACCCACAGGGGGGGAACTATGGCTACACCTTC
TRBV20-1	-	-	TRBJ1-3	15	CSASSDGGAGNTIYF	TGCAGTGCTAGTTCCGATGGGGGGGCTGGAAACACCATATATTTT
TRBV7-2	-	-	TRBJ1-2	13	CASSLDGGLGYTF	TGTGCCAGCAGCTTAGATGGGGGCTTAGGCTACACCTTC
TRBV9	TRBD1	-	TRBJ1-2	13	CASSATGGQGYTF	TGTGCCAGCAGCGCCACAGGGGGACAGGGCTACACCTTC
TRBV30	-	-	TRBJ2-5	14	CAWSVGGGVETQYF	TGTGCCTGGAGTGTCGGAGGGGGCGTAGAGACCCAGTACTTC
TRBV11-3	-	-	TRBJ1-5	15	CASSLFSGSNQPQHF	TGTGCCAGCAGCTTATTTAGCGGAAGCAATCAGCCCCAGCATTTT
TRBV5-6	-	-	TRBJ1-5	14	CASSFGLTDQPQHF	TGTGCCAGCAGCTTCGGGTTAACGGATCAGCCCCAGCATTTT
TRBV6-1	TRBD1	-	TRBJ2-2	16	CASSELQGADTGELFF	TGTGCCAGCAGTGAACTACAGGGGGCTGACACCGGGGAGCTGTTTTTT
TRBV11-3	TRBD2	-	TRBJ2-1	14	CASTSGGRWHEQFF	TGTGCCAGCACGAGCGGGGGAAGGTGGCATGAGCAGTTCTTC
TRBV6-6	-	few	TRBJ2-3	14	CASSSGAGSDTQYF	TGTGCCAGCAGTTCGGGTGCAGGGTCGGATACGCAGTATTTT
TRBV30	-	-	TRBJ1-2	11	CASRANYGYTF	TGTGCCTCCAGGGCCAACTATGGCTACACCTTC
TRBV5-6	TRBD1	-	TRBJ2-4	16	CASSWGTGGVQNIQYF	TGTGCCAGCAGCTGGGGGACAGGGGGCGTTCAAAACATTCAGTACTTC
TRBV7-9	-	-	TRBJ2-7	16	CASSFFSLLGPHEQYF	TGTGCCAGCAGCTTTTTCTCCCTGTTGGGCCCCCACGAGCAGTACTTC
TRBV7-9	-	-	TRBJ1-5	13	CASSQGSNQPQHF	TGTGCCAGCAGCCAGGGAAGCAATCAGCCCCAGCATTTT